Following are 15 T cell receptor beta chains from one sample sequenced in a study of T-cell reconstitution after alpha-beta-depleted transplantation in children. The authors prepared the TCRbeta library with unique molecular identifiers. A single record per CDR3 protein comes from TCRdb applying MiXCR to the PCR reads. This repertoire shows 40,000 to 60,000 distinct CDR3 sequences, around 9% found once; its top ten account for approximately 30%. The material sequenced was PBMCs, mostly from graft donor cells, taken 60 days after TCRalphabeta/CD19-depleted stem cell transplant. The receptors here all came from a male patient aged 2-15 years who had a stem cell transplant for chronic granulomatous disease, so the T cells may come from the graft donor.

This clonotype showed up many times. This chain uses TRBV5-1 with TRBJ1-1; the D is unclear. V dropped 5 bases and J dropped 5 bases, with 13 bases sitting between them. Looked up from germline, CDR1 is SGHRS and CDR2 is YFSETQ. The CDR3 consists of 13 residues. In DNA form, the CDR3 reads TGCGCCAGCAGGGTTCGGGGATGGACTGAAGCTTTCTTT. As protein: CASRVRGWTEAFF. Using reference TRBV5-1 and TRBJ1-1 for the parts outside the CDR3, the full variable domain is KAGVTQTPRYLIKTRGQQVTLSCSPISGHRSVSWYQQTPGQGLQFLFEYFSETQRNKGNFPGRFSGRQFSNSRSEMNVSTLELGDSALYLCASRVRGWTEAFFGQGTRLTVV.

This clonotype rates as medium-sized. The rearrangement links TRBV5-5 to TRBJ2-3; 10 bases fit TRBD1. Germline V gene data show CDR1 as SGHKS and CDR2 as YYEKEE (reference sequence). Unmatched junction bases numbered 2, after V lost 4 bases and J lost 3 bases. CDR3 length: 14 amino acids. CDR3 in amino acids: CASSVGQGTDTQYF. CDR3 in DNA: TGTGCCAGCAGCGTGGGACAGGGGACAGATACGCAGTATTTT.

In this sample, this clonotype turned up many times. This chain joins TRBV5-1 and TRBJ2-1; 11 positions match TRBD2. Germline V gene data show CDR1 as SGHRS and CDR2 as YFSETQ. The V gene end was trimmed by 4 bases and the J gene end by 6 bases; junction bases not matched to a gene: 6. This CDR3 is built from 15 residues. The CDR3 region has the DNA TGCGCCAGCAGCGTAGCGGGAGGGCCAAGCAATGAGCAGTTCTTC. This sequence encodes CASSVAGGPSNEQFF. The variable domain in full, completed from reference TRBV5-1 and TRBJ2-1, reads KAGVTQTPRYLIKTRGQQVTLSCSPISGHRSVSWYQQTPGQGLQFLFEYFSETQRNKGNFPGRFSGRQFSNSRSEMNVSTLELGDSALYLCASSVAGGPSNEQFFGPGTRLTVL.

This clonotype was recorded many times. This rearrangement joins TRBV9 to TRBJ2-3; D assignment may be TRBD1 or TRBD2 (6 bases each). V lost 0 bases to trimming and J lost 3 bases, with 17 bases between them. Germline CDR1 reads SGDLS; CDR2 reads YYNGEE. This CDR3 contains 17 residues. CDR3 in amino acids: CASSVDGGLPLTDTQYF. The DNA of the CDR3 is TGTGCCAGCAGCGTAGATGGGGGGCTCCCCTTGACAGATACGCAGTATTTT.

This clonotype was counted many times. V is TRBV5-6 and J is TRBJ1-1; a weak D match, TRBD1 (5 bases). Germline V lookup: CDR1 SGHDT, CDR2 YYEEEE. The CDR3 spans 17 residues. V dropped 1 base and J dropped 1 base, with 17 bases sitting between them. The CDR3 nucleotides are TGTGCCAGCAGCTTGCCCGGGGCGCCCTTAAGGAACACTGAAGCTTTCTTT. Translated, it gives CASSLPGAPLRNTEAFF.

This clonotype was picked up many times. In DNA, the CDR3 is TGTGCCAGCAGTGCGACAGGGGTTTACACTGAAGCTTTCTTT. It translates to CASSATGVYTEAFF. V is TRBV25-1 and J is TRBJ1-1; 8 bases align to TRBD1. After removal of 4 bases from V and 3 bases from J, the junction contained 4 bases not matched to a gene. There are 14 residues in the CDR3. Germline-derived CDR1 and CDR2 are MGHDK and SYGVNS.

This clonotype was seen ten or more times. The CDR3 loop reads CSAGASGSYYEQYF. The DNA of the CDR3 is TGCAGTGCTGGGGCTAGCGGTTCGTACTACGAGCAGTACTTC. The genes are TRBV20-1 and TRBJ2-7, with 7 bases matching TRBD2. The CDR3 covers 14 residues. Germline CDR1 is DFQATT and CDR2 is SNEGSKA (reference sequence). The trim removed 5 bases at V and 3 bases at J, leaving 10 bases unmatched.

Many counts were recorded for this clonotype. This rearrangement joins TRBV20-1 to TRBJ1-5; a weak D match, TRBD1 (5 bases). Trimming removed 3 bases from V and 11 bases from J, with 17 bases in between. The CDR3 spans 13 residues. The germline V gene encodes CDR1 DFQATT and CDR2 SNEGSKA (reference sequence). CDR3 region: CSASLGVLGAQHF. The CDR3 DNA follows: TGCAGTGCTAGTCTCGGGGTTTTGGGGGCCCAGCATTTT.

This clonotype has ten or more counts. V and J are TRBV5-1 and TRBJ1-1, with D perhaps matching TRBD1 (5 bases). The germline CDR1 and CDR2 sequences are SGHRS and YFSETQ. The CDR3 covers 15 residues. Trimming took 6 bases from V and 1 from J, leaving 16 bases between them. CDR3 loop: CASTRGRGANTEAFF. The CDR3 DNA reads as TGCGCCAGCACCCGGGGACGGGGCGCGAACACTGAAGCTTTCTTT. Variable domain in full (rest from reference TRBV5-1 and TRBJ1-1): KAGVTQTPRYLIKTRGQQVTLSCSPISGHRSVSWYQQTPGQGLQFLFEYFSETQRNKGNFPGRFSGRQFSNSRSEMNVSTLELGDSALYLCASTRGRGANTEAFFGQGTRLTVV.

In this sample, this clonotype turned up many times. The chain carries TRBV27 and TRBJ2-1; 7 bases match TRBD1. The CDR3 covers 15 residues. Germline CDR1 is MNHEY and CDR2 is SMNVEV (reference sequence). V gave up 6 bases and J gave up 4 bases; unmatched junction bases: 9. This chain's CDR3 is CASSHRQGTYNEQFF. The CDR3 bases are TGTGCCAGCAGCCATAGACAGGGAACATACAATGAGCAGTTCTTC.

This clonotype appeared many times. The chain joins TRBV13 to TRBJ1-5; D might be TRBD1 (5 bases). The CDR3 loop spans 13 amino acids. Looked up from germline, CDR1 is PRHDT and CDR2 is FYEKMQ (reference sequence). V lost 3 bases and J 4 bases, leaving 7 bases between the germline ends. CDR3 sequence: CASSFDSNQPQHF. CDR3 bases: TGTGCCAGCAGCTTCGACAGTAATCAGCCCCAGCATTTT.

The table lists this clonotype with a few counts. DNA for the CDR3: TGTGCCAGCTCACCTCCAGGGCACAATGAGCAGTTCTTC. Translated, it gives CASSPPGHNEQFF. The chain uses TRBV18 and TRBJ2-1; a possible D gene is TRBD1 (5 bases). Germline V CDR1 and CDR2: KGHSH, LQKENI. The CDR3 has 13 amino acids. Trimming took off 3 bases at V and 5 bases at J, with 8 bases between the two ends.

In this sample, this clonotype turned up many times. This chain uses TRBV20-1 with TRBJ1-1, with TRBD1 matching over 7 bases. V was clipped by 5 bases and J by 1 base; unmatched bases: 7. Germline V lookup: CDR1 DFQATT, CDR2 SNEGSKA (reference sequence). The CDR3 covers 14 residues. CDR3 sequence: CSASGQAKNTEAFF. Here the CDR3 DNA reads TGCAGTGCTTCAGGACAGGCGAAGAACACTGAAGCTTTCTTT.

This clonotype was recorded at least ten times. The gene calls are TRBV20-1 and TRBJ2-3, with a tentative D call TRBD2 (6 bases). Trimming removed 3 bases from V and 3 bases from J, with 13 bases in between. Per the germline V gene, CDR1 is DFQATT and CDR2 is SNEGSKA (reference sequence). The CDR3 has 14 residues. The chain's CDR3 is CSASGAGWTDTQYF. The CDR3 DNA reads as TGCAGTGCTAGTGGGGCGGGATGGACAGATACGCAGTATTTT.

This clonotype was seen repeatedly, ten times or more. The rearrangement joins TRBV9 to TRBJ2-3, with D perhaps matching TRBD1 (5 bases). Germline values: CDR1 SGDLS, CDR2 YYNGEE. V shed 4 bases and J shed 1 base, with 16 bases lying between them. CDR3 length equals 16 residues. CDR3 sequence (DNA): TGTGCCAGCAGCCCTAGGCTGGGGCTCGGCACAGATACGCAGTATTTT. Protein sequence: CASSPRLGLGTDTQYF.